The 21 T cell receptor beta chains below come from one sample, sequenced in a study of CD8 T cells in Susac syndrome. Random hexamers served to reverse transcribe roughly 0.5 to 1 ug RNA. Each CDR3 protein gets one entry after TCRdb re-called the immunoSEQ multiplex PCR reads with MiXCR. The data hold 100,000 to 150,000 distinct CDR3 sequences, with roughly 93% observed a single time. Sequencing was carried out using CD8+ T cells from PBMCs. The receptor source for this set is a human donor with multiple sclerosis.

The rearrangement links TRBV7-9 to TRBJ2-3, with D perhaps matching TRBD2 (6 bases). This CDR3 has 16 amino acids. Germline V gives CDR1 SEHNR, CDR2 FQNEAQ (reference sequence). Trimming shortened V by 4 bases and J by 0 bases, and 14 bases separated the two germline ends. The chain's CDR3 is CASSSNSGPSTDTQYF. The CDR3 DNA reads TGTGCCAGCAGCTCAAATAGCGGTCCTAGCACAGATACGCAGTATTTT. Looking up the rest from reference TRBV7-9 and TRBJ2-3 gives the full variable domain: DTGVSQNPRHKITKRGQNVTFRCDPISEHNRLYWYRQTLGQGPEFLTYFQNEAQLEKSRLLSDRFSAERPKGSFSTLEIQRTEQGDSAMYLCASSSNSGPSTDTQYFGPGTRLTVL.

CDR3 sequence (DNA): TGTGCCAGTAGTACACGGGCTAGCGACGACCGACGCACAGATACGCAGTATTTT. It encodes CASSTRASDDRRTDTQYF. The V and J genes are TRBV19 and TRBJ2-3; D might be TRBD2 (6 bases). The CDR3 consists of 18 residues. Germline CDR1 LNHDA, CDR2 SQIVND (reference sequence). V was trimmed by 4 bases and J by 1 base, leaving 21 bases between them.

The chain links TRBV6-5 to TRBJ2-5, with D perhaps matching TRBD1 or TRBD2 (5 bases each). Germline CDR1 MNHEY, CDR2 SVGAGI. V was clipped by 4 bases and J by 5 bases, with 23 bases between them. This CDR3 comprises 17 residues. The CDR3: CASSLNSPGPPRETQYF. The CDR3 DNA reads TGTGCCAGCAGTTTAAACTCACCGGGACCCCCAAGGGAGACCCAGTACTTC.

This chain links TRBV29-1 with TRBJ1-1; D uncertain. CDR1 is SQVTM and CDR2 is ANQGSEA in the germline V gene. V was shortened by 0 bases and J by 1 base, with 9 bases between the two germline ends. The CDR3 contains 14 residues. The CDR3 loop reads CSVEDPWGNTEAFF. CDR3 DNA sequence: TGCAGCGTTGAAGATCCATGGGGGAACACTGAAGCTTTCTTT.

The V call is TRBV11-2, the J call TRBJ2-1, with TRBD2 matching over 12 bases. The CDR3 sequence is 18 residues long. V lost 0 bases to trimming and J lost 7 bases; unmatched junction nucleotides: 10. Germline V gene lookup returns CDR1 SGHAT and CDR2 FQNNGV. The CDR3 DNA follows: TGTGCCAGCAGCTTAGATCGGCTAGCGGGAGGGCCGGGAAATGAGCAGTTCTTC. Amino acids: CASSLDRLAGGPGNEQFF.

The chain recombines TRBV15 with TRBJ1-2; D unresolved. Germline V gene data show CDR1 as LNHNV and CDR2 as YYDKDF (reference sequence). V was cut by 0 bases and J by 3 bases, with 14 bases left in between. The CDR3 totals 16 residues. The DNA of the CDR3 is TGTGCCACCAGCAGAGATCGGAGGGTTGGGGACTATGGCTACACCTTC. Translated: CATSRDRRVGDYGYTF.

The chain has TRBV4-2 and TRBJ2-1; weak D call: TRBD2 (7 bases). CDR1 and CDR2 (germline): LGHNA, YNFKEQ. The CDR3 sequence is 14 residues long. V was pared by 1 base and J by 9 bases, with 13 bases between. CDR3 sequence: CASSQVGRGGEQFF. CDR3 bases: TGTGCCAGCAGCCAAGTCGGTAGGGGGGGTGAGCAGTTCTTC.

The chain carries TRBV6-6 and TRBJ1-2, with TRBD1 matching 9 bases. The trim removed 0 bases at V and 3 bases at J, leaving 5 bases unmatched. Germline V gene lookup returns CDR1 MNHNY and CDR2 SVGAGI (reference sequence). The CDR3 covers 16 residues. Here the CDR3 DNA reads TGTGCCAGCAGTTACTCAAGGACAGGGGCGGACTATGGCTACACCTTC. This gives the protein CASSYSRTGADYGYTF.

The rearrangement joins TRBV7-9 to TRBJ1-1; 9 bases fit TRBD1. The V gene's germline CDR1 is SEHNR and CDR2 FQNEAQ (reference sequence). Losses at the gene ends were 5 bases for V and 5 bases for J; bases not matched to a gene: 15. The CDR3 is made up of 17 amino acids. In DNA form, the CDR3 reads TGTGCCAGCAGCCCAACACGTTGGGACAGGGTAGATACTGAAGCTTTCTTT. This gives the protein CASSPTRWDRVDTEAFF.

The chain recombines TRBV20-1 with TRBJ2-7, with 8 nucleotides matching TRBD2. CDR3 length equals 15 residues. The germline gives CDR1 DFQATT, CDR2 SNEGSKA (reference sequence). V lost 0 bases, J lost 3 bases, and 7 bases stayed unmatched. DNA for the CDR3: TGCAGTGCTAGAGATCTAGGGACTAGTCGCTACGAGCAGTACTTC. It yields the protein CSARDLGTSRYEQYF.

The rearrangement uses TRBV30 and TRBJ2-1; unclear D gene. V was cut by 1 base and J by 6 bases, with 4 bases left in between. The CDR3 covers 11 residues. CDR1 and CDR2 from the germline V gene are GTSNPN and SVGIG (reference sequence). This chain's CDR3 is CAWSAVNEQFF. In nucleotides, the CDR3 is TGTGCCTGGAGTGCCGTCAATGAGCAGTTCTTC.

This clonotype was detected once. The CDR3 nucleotides read TGTGCCAGCAGGGAACAGGGGAACACCGGGGAGCTGTTTTTT. Protein product: CASREQGNTGELFF. The chain combines TRBV28 with TRBJ2-2; D perhaps matches TRBD1 (6 bases). Trimming shortened V by 6 bases and J by 1 base, and 9 bases separated the two germline ends. The V gene's germline CDR1 is MDHEN and CDR2 SYDVKM. CDR3 length: 14 amino acids. The whole variable domain, remainder taken from reference TRBV28 and TRBJ2-2, is DVKVTQSSRYLVKRTGEKVFLECVQDMDHENMFWYRQDPGLGLRLIYFSYDVKMKEKGDIPEGYSVSREKKERFSLILESASTNQTSMYLCASREQGNTGELFFGEGSRLTVL.

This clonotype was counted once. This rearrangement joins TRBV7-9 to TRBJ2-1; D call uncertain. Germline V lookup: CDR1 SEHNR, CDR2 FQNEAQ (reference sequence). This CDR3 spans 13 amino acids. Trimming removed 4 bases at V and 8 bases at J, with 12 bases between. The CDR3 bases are TGTGCCAGCAGCTCCCCCGTAGAGGATGAGCAGTTCTTC. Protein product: CASSSPVEDEQFF.

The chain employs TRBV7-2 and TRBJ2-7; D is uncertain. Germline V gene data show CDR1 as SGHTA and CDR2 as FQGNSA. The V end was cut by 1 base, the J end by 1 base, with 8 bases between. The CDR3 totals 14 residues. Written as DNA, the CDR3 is TGTGCCAGCAGCTTAGGCCCGTGGTCCTACGAGCAGTACGTC. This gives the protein CASSLGPWSYEQYV.

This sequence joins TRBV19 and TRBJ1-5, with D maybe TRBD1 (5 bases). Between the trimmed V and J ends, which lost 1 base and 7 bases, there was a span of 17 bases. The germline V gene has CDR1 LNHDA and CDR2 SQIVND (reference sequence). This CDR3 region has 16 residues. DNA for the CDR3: TGTGCCAGTAGTATAGTCCGGGGCGCGGGGGAACAGCCCCAGCATTTT. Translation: CASSIVRGAGEQPQHF.

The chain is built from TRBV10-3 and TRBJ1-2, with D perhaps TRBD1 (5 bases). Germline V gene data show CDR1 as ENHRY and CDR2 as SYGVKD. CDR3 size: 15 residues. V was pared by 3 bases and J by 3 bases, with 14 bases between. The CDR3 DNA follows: TGTGCCATCAGTGAAGACTCCGGGACGGACTATGGCTACACCTTC. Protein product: CAISEDSGTDYGYTF.

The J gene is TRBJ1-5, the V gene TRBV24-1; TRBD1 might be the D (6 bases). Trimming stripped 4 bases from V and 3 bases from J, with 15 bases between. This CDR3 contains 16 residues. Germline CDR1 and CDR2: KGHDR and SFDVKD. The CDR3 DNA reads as TGTGCCACCAGTGACCGAGGGGCAGGGGACAATCAGCCCCAGCATTTT. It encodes CATSDRGAGDNQPQHF.

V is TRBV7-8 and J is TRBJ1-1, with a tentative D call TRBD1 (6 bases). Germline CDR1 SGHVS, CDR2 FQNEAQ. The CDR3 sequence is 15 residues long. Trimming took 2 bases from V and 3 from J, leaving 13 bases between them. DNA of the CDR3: TGTGCCAGCAGCTTATTCGAACAGGGTGACACTGAAGCTTTCTTT. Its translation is CASSLFEQGDTEAFF.

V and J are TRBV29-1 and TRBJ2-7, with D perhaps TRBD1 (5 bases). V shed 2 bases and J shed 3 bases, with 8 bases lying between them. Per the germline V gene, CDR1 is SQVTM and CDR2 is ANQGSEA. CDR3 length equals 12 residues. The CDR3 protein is CSVETDSYEQYF. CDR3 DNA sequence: TGCAGCGTTGAAACCGACAGCTACGAGCAGTACTTC.

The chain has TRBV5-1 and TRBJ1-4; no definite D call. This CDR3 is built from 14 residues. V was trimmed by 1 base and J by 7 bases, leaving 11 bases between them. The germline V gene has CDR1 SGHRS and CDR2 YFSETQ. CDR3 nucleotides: TGCGCCAGCAGCTTGTCACCGACCGCTGAAAAACTGTTTTTT. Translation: CASSLSPTAEKLFF.

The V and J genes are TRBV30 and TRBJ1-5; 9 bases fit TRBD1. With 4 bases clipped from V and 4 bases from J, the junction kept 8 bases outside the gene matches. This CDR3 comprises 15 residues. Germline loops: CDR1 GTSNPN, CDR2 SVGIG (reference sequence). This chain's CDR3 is CAWTLGQGLNQPQHF. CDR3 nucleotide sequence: TGTGCCTGGACCTTGGGACAGGGACTAAATCAGCCCCAGCATTTT.